Listed here are 22 T cell receptor beta chains from one sample, sequenced in a study of T cell repertoires in cytomegalovirus infection. TCRdb re-derived calls from the reads in MiXCR, one entry per CDR3 protein. The table records approximately 730,000 distinct CDR3 sequences, just under 30% of them present only once. These receptors have no known antigen. Sequencing was performed on cultured CD8+ T cells from PBMCs, taken from culture after CMV antigen stimulation. All receptors come from a human donor in good health (CMV status not recorded). Some clones in this sample may be carry-over from other donors' samples.

This CDR3 is CRGLRHEQYF. CDR3 nucleotide sequence: TGCAGAGGTCTGAGACACGAGCAGTACTTC. J is TRBJ2-7 and V is TRBV29-1, with no clear D. CDR1 is SQVTM and CDR2 is ANQGSEA in the germline V gene. CDR3 length: 10 residues.

This clonotype was seen many times. The rearrangement joins TRBV7-2 to TRBJ1-6; D is ambiguous. Deletions cut 1 base from V and 2 bases from J, with 9 bases between. CDR1 SGHTA and CDR2 FQGNSA come from the germline V gene. This CDR3 is built from 16 residues. Written as DNA, the CDR3 is TGTGCCAGCAGCTTAGAGGGCAGTACCTATAATTCACCCCTCCACTTT. This gives the protein CASSLEGSTYNSPLHF. Together with reference TRBV7-2 and TRBJ1-6, the CDR3 gives the full variable domain: GAGVSQSPSNKVTEKGKDVELRCDPISGHTALYWYRQSLGQGLEFLIYFQGNSAPDKSGLPSDRFSAERTGGSVSTLTIQRTQQEDSAVYLCASSLEGSTYNSPLHFGNGTRLTVT.

This clonotype was seen ten or more times. The J gene is TRBJ2-5, the V gene TRBV7-9; possible D gene TRBD1, 5 bases. Germline V gives CDR1 SEHNR, CDR2 FQNEAQ (reference sequence). Trimming took off 1 base at V and 3 bases at J, with 15 bases between the two ends. The CDR3 extends over 16 amino acids. This chain's CDR3 is CASSLDSTGSKETQYF. The DNA for the CDR3 is TGTGCCAGCAGCTTAGATTCAACAGGCTCTAAAGAGACCCAGTACTTC.

This clonotype was observed many times. This sequence joins TRBV12-3 or TRBV12-4 and TRBJ2-1; possibly TRBD1 or TRBD2 for D (5 bases each). The CDR3 sequence is 14 residues long. Trimming removed 6 bases from V and 3 bases from J, with 12 bases in between. The DNA for the CDR3 is TGTGCCAGCAGGTCCCGGGACCTCTACAATGAGCAGTTCTTC. Translating it yields CASRSRDLYNEQFF.

This clonotype was seen more than once but under ten times. V and J are TRBV6-5 and TRBJ2-1; perhaps TRBD1 as D (6 bases). The CDR3 has 14 residues. V lost 6 bases, J lost 8 bases, and 17 bases lay in between. Germline lookup yields CDR1 MNHEY and CDR2 SVGAGI. The CDR3 reads CASSPGVGAYEQFF. The CDR3 region has the DNA TGTGCCAGCAGCCCCGGTGTGGGGGCTTATGAGCAGTTCTTC.

V usage is TRBV19 and J usage is TRBJ2-1; D is ambiguous. Trimming shortened V by 6 bases and J by 8 bases, and 8 bases separated the two germline ends. The germline gives CDR1 LNHDA, CDR2 SQIVND (reference sequence). The CDR3 is made up of 11 amino acids. DNA of the CDR3: TGTGCCAGTAGGGAAGGCGATGAGCAGTTCTTC. This codes for CASREGDEQFF.

This clonotype was counted at least ten times. The rearrangement links TRBV12-3 or TRBV12-4 to TRBJ1-2; 7 bases fit TRBD1. The length of the CDR3 is 14 residues. Trimming at V came to 6 bases and at J to 4 bases, leaving 8 bases not matched to a gene. The CDR3 protein is CASSGRGRSYGYTF. Written as DNA, the CDR3 is TGTGCCAGCAGCGGGAGGGGGCGCAGCTATGGCTACACCTTC.

The chain uses TRBV2 and TRBJ1-2, with D possibly TRBD1 on 5 matching bases. Trimming removed 10 bases from V and 2 bases from J, with 14 bases in between. Germline V CDR1 and CDR2: SNHLY, FYNNEI. CDR3 length: 13 residues. CDR3 protein: CAILRGGNYGYTF. For the CDR3, the DNA is TGTGCCATCCTAAGGGGAGGAAACTATGGCTACACCTTC.

This clonotype showed up just once. The rearrangement joins TRBV6-2 or TRBV6-3 to TRBJ2-7; no clear D. V gave up 6 bases and J gave up 6 bases, with 12 bases separating them. Germline values: CDR1 MNHEY, CDR2 SVGEGT. The CDR3 spans 12 residues. The CDR3: CASRKISTEQYF. Written as DNA, the CDR3 is TGTGCCAGCAGGAAGATATCTACCGAGCAGTACTTC.

This rearrangement joins TRBV9 to TRBJ1-6; 8 bases agree with TRBD1. This CDR3 spans 15 amino acids. Germline V gene sequence: CDR1 SGDLS, CDR2 YYNGEE. The junction had 10 bases not matched to a gene; V was cut back by 4 bases and J by 10 bases. CDR3 residues: CASSPEDRVQSPLHF. The CDR3 DNA reads TGTGCCAGCAGCCCGGAGGACAGGGTACAGTCACCCCTCCACTTT.

This chain uses TRBV29-1 with TRBJ1-2; D gene ambiguous. V lost 1 base to trimming and J lost 7 bases, with 7 bases between them. The CDR3 is 11 residues long. The germline V gene has CDR1 SQVTM and CDR2 ANQGSEA. CDR3 residues: CSVEVRRGYTF. In nucleotides, the CDR3 is TGCAGCGTTGAAGTCCGGCGTGGCTACACCTTC.

This rearrangement joins TRBV12-3 or TRBV12-4 to TRBJ1-5; D possibly corresponds to TRBD1 (6 bases). CDR3 size: 14 residues. The V gene lost 5 bases and the J gene lost 3 bases, with 11 bases spanning the gap. The DNA for the CDR3 is TGTGCCAGCAGTGTCTCAGGGGACAATCAGCCCCAGCATTTT. It codes for CASSVSGDNQPQHF.

Turning to this clonotype: Being one base from a much bigger clone, this may be a read error. The V and J genes are TRBV12-3 or TRBV12-4 and TRBJ2-1; D is perhaps TRBD1 (6 bases). V was pared by 6 bases and J by 8 bases, with 11 bases between. The CDR3 totals 12 residues. CDR3 in DNA: TGTGCCAGCAGCCTGGGGGCCTATGAGCAGTTCTTC. This codes for CASSLGAYEQFF.

This clonotype was seen only a few times. The rearrangement uses TRBV20-1 and TRBJ2-4; 10 nucleotides agree with TRBD2. The CDR3 is made up of 15 amino acids. V lost 3 bases, J lost 6 bases, and 8 bases stayed unmatched. CDR1 is DFQATT, CDR2 SNEGSKA, per germline (reference sequence). CDR3 DNA sequence: TGCAGTGCTAGGAGCGGGGGGGCCTGGGTAAACATTCAGTACTTC. Protein: CSARSGGAWVNIQYF.

The chain carries TRBV19 and TRBJ1-1, with unresolved D. CDR1 LNHDA and CDR2 SQIVND come from the germline V gene (reference sequence). V lost 3 bases to trimming and J lost 3 bases, with 11 bases between them. The CDR3 has 14 residues. The CDR3 DNA follows: TGTGCCAGTAGTATTCTAGGGTGGTACACTGAAGCTTTCTTT. Amino acids: CASSILGWYTEAFF.

This clonotype was seen a single time. This rearrangement joins TRBV10-3 to TRBJ2-7; the match to TRBD2 covers 7 bases. CDR1 ENHRY and CDR2 SYGVKD come from the germline V gene. The CDR3 is 12 residues long. V gave up 10 bases and J gave up 2 bases; unmatched junction bases: 5. CDR3 sequence: CATTSVAYEQYF. Here the CDR3 DNA reads TGTGCCACTACTAGCGTCGCCTACGAGCAGTACTTC.

This clonotype has only a few counts. The gene calls are TRBV7-6 and TRBJ2-7; D uncertain. From germline, CDR1 is SGHVS and CDR2 FNYEAQ. V lost 5 bases, J lost 9 bases, and 11 bases lay in between. The CDR3 extends over 11 amino acids. The CDR3: CASSTTAVQYF. CDR3 coding DNA: TGTGCCAGCAGCACGACTGCCGTGCAGTACTTC.

The chain couples TRBV9 to TRBJ2-6, with TRBD2 matching over 7 bases. Trimming at V came to 6 bases and at J to 4 bases, leaving 7 bases not matched to a gene. From germline, CDR1 is SGDLS and CDR2 YYNGEE. The CDR3 contains 15 residues. The CDR3 sequence is CASTGEGPGANVLTF. In nucleotides, the CDR3 is TGTGCCAGCACCGGGGAGGGTCCAGGGGCCAACGTCCTGACTTTC.

At least ten counts were recorded for this clonotype. The chain is built from TRBV6-1 and TRBJ2-1; 9 bases align to TRBD2. V was clipped by 5 bases and J by 6 bases; unmatched bases: 11. This CDR3 region has 16 residues. Germline loops: CDR1 MNHNS, CDR2 SASEGT. The chain's CDR3 is CASSQTPSGAFNEQFF. In DNA, the CDR3 is TGTGCCAGCAGTCAGACCCCTAGCGGGGCATTCAATGAGCAGTTCTTC.

V is TRBV6-5 and J is TRBJ1-1; D is perhaps TRBD1 (5 bases). This CDR3 comprises 16 residues. CDR1 is MNHEY, CDR2 SVGAGI, per germline. V lost 2 bases and J lost 4, with 17 bases in between. The DNA of the CDR3 is TGTGCCAGCAGTTACGACATAAGGGACCCCTCCACTGAAGCTTTCTTT. It is translated as CASSYDIRDPSTEAFF.

The chain is built from TRBV6-6 and TRBJ1-2; possibly TRBD1 for D (6 bases). CDR1 and CDR2 (germline): MNHNY, SVGAGI (reference sequence). The CDR3 contains 15 residues. V lost 2 bases and J 3 bases, leaving 13 bases between the germline ends. CDR3 residues: CASSYEGRGDYGYTF. The CDR3 nucleotides are TGTGCCAGCAGTTACGAAGGCAGGGGCGACTATGGCTACACCTTC.

The rearrangement links TRBV19 to TRBJ2-3; a weak D match, TRBD1 (5 bases). Germline lookup yields CDR1 LNHDA and CDR2 SQIVND (reference sequence). This CDR3 has 15 residues. V was clipped by 5 bases and J by 0 bases, with 12 bases between them. CDR3: CASSALGVSTDTQYF. The CDR3 DNA follows: TGTGCCAGTAGTGCCCTAGGGGTAAGCACAGATACGCAGTATTTT.